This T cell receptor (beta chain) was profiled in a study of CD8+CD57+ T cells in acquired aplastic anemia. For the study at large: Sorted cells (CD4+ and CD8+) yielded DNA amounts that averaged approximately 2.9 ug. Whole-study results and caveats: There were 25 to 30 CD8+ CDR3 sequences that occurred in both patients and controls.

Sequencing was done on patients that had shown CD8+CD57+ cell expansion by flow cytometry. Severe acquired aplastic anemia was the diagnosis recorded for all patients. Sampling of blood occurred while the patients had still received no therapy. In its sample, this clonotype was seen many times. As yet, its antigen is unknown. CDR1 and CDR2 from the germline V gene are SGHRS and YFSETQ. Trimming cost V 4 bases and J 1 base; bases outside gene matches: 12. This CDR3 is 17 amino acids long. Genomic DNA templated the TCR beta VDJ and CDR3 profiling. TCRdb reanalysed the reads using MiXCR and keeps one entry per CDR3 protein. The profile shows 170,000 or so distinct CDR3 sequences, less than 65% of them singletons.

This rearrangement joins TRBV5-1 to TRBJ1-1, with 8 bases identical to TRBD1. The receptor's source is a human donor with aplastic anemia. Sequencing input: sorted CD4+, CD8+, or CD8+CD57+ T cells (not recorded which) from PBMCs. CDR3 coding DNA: TGCGCCAGCAGCACTGGACAGGGAGAAAAAAAGAACACTGAAGCTTTCTTT. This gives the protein CASSTGQGEKKNTEAFF.